The 22 T cell receptor beta chains below were found in one sample sequenced in a study of OX40 agonist ivuxolimab in advanced cancers. Produced via immunoSEQ multiplex PCR; TCRdb's table is partial and in-frame only. The data show some 11,000 clones, with nearly 80% seen just once and around a fifth held by the top ten. The sequencing used CD4+ or CD8+ T cells sorted from blood, collected in a trial of the OX40 agonist ivuxolimab. These receptors came from an adult with an advanced solid tumor such as melanoma, head and neck, liver or kidney cancer.

The chain uses TRBV30 and TRBJ2-7; the D is unclear. Germline V gene lookup returns CDR1 GTSNPN and CDR2 SVGIG (reference sequence). The CDR3 has 16 amino acids. V was cut by 2 bases and J by 0 bases, with 17 bases left in between. The CDR3 sequence: CAWSPSLRKISYEQYF. The CDR3 DNA sequence: TGTGCCTGGAGTCCGTCTCTCAGGAAGATCTCCTACGAGCAGTACTTC.

The chain carries TRBV7-9 and TRBJ2-7, with 7 nucleotides matching TRBD1. V trimming: 5 bases; J trimming: 3 bases; junction bases outside the gene matches: 7. Germline assignment: CDR1 SEHNR and CDR2 FQNEAQ (reference sequence). This CDR3 has 14 amino acids. CDR3 amino acids: CASSNQTGNYEQYF. CDR3 DNA: TGTGCCAGCAGCAACCAGACAGGGAACTACGAGCAGTACTTC.

By sample fraction, this clone is medium-sized. This rearrangement joins TRBV27 to TRBJ1-5; the D gene is possibly TRBD1 (6 bases). This CDR3 spans 14 amino acids. The germline CDR1 and CDR2 sequences are MNHEY and SMNVEV (reference sequence). Trimming took off 5 bases at V and 4 bases at J, with 12 bases between the two ends. CDR3 loop: CASSRQDGNQPQHF. The CDR3 DNA is TGTGCCAGCAGTCGACAGGATGGGAATCAGCCCCAGCATTTT.

This clone was found once. The genes are TRBV12-5 and TRBJ2-6; no definite D call. The V end lost 5 bases, the J end lost 3 bases, and 11 bases lay between the germline ends. The CDR3 sequence is 15 residues long. Germline CDR1 LGHNT, CDR2 FRNRAP. Here the CDR3 DNA reads TGTGCTAGTGGTCCACCCAAAGGTGGGGCCAACGTCCTGACTTTC. Its translation: CASGPPKGGANVLTF. Variable domain in full (rest from reference TRBV12-5 and TRBJ2-6): DARVTQTPRHKVTEMGQEVTMRCQPILGHNTVFWYRQTMMQGLELLAYFRNRAPLDDSGMPKDRFSAEMPDATLATLKIQPSEPRDSAVYFCASGPPKGGANVLTFGAGSRLTVL.

This sequence joins TRBV5-4 and TRBJ2-2, with 15 bases matching TRBD2. V lost 3 bases, J lost 5 bases, and 5 bases stayed unmatched. This CDR3 spans 17 amino acids. Germline V lookup: CDR1 SGHNT, CDR2 YYREEE (reference sequence). CDR3 in DNA: TGTGCCAGCAGCTCTGGACTAGCGGGAGGGCAAACCGGGGAGCTGTTTTTT. Translating gives CASSSGLAGGQTGELFF.

The chain uses TRBV6-8 and TRBJ2-5; D uncertain. Germline V lookup: CDR1 MNHGY, CDR2 SAAAGT. V was pared by 0 bases and J by 0 bases, with 8 bases between. This CDR3 is built from 15 residues. DNA of the CDR3: TGTGCCAGCAGTTACTCTCCAGACCACCAAGAGACCCAGTACTTC. It translates to CASSYSPDHQETQYF.

This clone was counted a few times. V usage is TRBV16 and J usage is TRBJ2-7, with 7 nucleotides matching TRBD1. J gave up 6 bases and V 2 bases, and 10 bases lay outside the gene matches. The germline V gene encodes CDR1 KGHSY and CDR2 FQNENV. This CDR3 is 15 amino acids long. CDR3 sequence (DNA): TGTGCCAGCAGCCAACCCGACAGGGATATGGGCGAGCAGTACTTC. Protein sequence: CASSQPDRDMGEQYF. The complete variable domain, with remaining parts taken from reference TRBV16 and TRBJ2-7, reads GEEVAQTPKHLVRGEGQKAKLYCAPIKGHSYVFWYQQVLKNEFKFLISFQNENVFDETGMPKERFSAKCLPNSPCSLEIQATKLEDSAVYFCASSQPDRDMGEQYFGPGTRLTVT.

This chain connects TRBV7-6 to TRBJ2-2; the D is unclear. Germline CDR1 reads SGHVS; CDR2 reads FNYEAQ. Trimming cost V 4 bases and J 6 bases, with 21 bases left between them. The CDR3 has 17 amino acids. The CDR3 sequence: CASSSQVTLGIAGELFF. In DNA form, the CDR3 reads TGTGCCAGCAGCTCTCAAGTGACATTGGGGATCGCCGGGGAGCTGTTTTTT.

V and J are TRBV12-5 and TRBJ2-1; D unresolved. V was cut by 1 base and J by 6 bases, with 4 bases left in between. In germline, CDR1 is LGHNT, CDR2 FRNRAP. CDR3 length: 12 residues. CDR3 DNA: TGTGCTAGTGGTTTGGGAAGCAATGAGCAGTTCTTC. Translated: CASGLGSNEQFF.

V is TRBV7-2 and J is TRBJ2-5; possibly TRBD2 for D (9 bases). The CDR3 contains 20 residues. From germline, CDR1 is SGHTA and CDR2 FQGNSA. Trimming shortened V by 0 bases and J by 4 bases, and 27 bases separated the two germline ends. The CDR3 loop is CASSLALGQGRGTSRETQYF. CDR3 bases: TGTGCCAGCAGCTTAGCGCTTGGACAGGGCCGCGGGACTAGCAGAGAGACCCAGTACTTC. The complete variable domain, with remaining parts taken from reference TRBV7-2 and TRBJ2-5, reads GAGVSQSPSNKVTEKGKDVELRCDPISGHTALYWYRQSLGQGLEFLIYFQGNSAPDKSGLPSDRFSAERTGGSVSTLTIQRTQQEDSAVYLCASSLALGQGRGTSRETQYFGPGTRLLVL.

CDR3 bases: TGTGCCAGCTTGGGCGAGTACAATGAGCAGTTCTTC. It is translated as CASLGEYNEQFF. This sequence joins TRBV7-9 and TRBJ2-1; D gene uncertain. Between the trimmed V and J ends, which lost 8 bases and 4 bases, there was a span of 9 bases. Germline-derived CDR1 and CDR2 are SEHNR and FQNEAQ (reference sequence). The CDR3 spans 12 residues.

The rearrangement joins TRBV27 to TRBJ2-7; D not resolved. Looked up from germline, CDR1 is MNHEY and CDR2 is SMNVEV (reference sequence). V lost 1 base and J 2 bases, leaving 9 bases between the germline ends. CDR3 length: 14 amino acids. The CDR3 is CASSLFLGPYEQYF. CDR3 bases: TGTGCCAGCAGTTTATTTCTGGGCCCCTACGAGCAGTACTTC.

This clone occurred a few times. This sequence joins TRBV7-8 and TRBJ2-7; TRBD2 is a possible D gene (6 bases). The V end lost 0 bases, the J end lost 0 bases, and 15 bases lay between the germline ends. There are 17 residues in the CDR3. Germline CDR1 and CDR2: SGHVS and FQNEAQ. CDR3 protein: CASSLAGSGPSSYEQYF. As DNA, the CDR3 is TGTGCCAGCAGCTTAGCGGGGAGCGGGCCAAGCTCCTACGAGCAGTACTTC.

The chain carries TRBV4-3 and TRBJ2-1; possible D gene TRBD1, 7 bases. The germline V and J ends were trimmed by 0 bases and 6 bases, with 15 bases remaining between them. The germline gives CDR1 LGHNA, CDR2 YSLEER. The CDR3 length is 16 residues. CDR3 region: CASSQEPGGGSNEQFF. CDR3 coding DNA: TGCGCCAGCAGCCAAGAGCCAGGGGGAGGAAGCAATGAGCAGTTCTTC.

J is TRBJ1-2 and V is TRBV5-1, with 9 bases lining up with TRBD1. Per the germline V gene, CDR1 is SGHRS and CDR2 is YFSETQ. Trimming cost V 2 bases and J 2 bases; bases outside gene matches: 10. The CDR3 is 17 amino acids. This CDR3 is CASSLSYGTGKNYGYTF. The CDR3 DNA is TGCGCCAGCAGCTTATCCTACGGGACAGGGAAGAACTATGGCTACACCTTC.

This chain connects TRBV6-5 to TRBJ2-7; unclear D gene. CDR1 is MNHEY, CDR2 SVGAGI, per germline. V lost 0 bases to trimming and J lost 3 bases, with 9 bases between them. CDR3 length: 14 residues. Written as DNA, the CDR3 is TGTGCCAGCAGTTACTCACGCCTAGGCTACGAGCAGTACTTC. Its translation: CASSYSRLGYEQYF.

The rearrangement joins TRBV9 to TRBJ2-7; tentative D call: TRBD2 (6 bases). V lost 8 bases, J lost 2 bases, and 14 bases lay in between. The CDR3 runs to 13 residues. CDR1 is SGDLS, CDR2 YYNGEE, per germline. The DNA of the CDR3 is TGTGCCAGTGGAGGGGAAGCAGCCTACGAGCAGTACTTC. Protein sequence: CASGGEAAYEQYF.

Written as DNA, the CDR3 is TGTGCCAGTAGCGCACGTCGGGCCCAAGATAACCACGAGCAGTACTTC. Translating gives CASSARRAQDNHEQYF. This rearrangement joins TRBV19 to TRBJ2-7; unclear D gene. This CDR3 has 16 residues. With 6 bases removed from V and 5 bases from J, the gap between germline ends came to 23 bases. Germline CDR1 is LNHDA and CDR2 is SQIVND (reference sequence).

V is TRBV9 and J is TRBJ2-1; D may be TRBD2 (6 bases). With 6 bases removed from V and 0 bases from J, the gap between germline ends came to 19 bases. CDR3 length equals 17 residues. Germline CDR1 reads SGDLS; CDR2 reads YYNGEE. The CDR3 nucleotides read TGTGCCAGCACCCTACTAAGCGGGTGGAGCTCCTACAATGAGCAGTTCTTC. Its translation is CASTLLSGWSSYNEQFF.

This sequence joins TRBV7-3 and TRBJ2-2; 8 bases fit TRBD2. V dropped 5 bases and J dropped 5; count of bases not matched to a gene: 16. This CDR3 is built from 18 residues. Germline V gene sequence: CDR1 SGHTA, CDR2 FQGTGA. The CDR3 here is CASSEPRGRMGGTGELFF. CDR3 DNA sequence: TGTGCCAGCAGCGAACCCCGCGGGAGGATGGGGGGTACCGGGGAGCTGTTTTTT. Full variable domain (remainder filled in from reference TRBV7-3 and TRBJ2-2): GAGVSQTPSNKVTEKGKYVELRCDPISGHTALYWYRQSLGQGPEFLIYFQGTGAADDSGLPNDRFFAVRPEGSVSTLKIQRTERGDSAVYLCASSEPRGRMGGTGELFFGEGSRLTVL.

V is TRBV7-9 and J is TRBJ1-2; a weak D match, TRBD1 (5 bases). V was trimmed by 3 bases and J by 2 bases, leaving 13 bases between them. CDR1 SEHNR and CDR2 FQNEAQ come from the germline V gene (reference sequence). This CDR3 is 15 amino acids long. CDR3 DNA sequence: TGTGCCAGCAGCTTGAACCGGGACCGGAACTATGGCTACACCTTC. Translating gives CASSLNRDRNYGYTF.

The V gene is TRBV7-9, the J gene TRBJ2-1, with 9 bases lining up with TRBD2. V was clipped by 5 bases and J by 6 bases; unmatched bases: 11. There are 16 residues in the CDR3. The V gene's germline CDR1 is SEHNR and CDR2 FQNEAQ (reference sequence). The CDR3 spells CASSLVPSGRSNEQFF. DNA for the CDR3: TGTGCCAGCAGCCTAGTTCCCAGCGGGAGGTCCAATGAGCAGTTCTTC.